This TCR beta chain was sequenced for a study of beta chain features in type 1 diabetes. This CDR3 comprises 13 residues. Germline CDR1 and CDR2: MNHNY and SVGAGI (reference sequence). V dropped 6 bases and J dropped 3; count of bases not matched to a gene: 4. The sample holds a few counts of this clone. This specimen includes other DNA sequences encoding the same CDR3. Of the isolated RNA, all was reverse transcribed, and so the sequenced material was expressed TCRB transcripts. Here immunoSEQ multiplex PCR was the method, and the copy in TCRdb shows in-frame clones only, minus some. The sample shows under 950,000 clones, roughly 15% of them seen only once.

The rearrangement joins TRBV6-6 to TRBJ2-7, with 8 bases that match TRBD1. The sequence was collected from a woman between 18 and 29 years old in good health. The sample comprised naive CD4+ T cells from blood. CDR3 bases: TGTGCCAGCAGCCGCGACAGGGGCTACGAGCAGTACTTC. Translated: CASSRDRGYEQYF.